The subject of this entry is one TCR beta chain. Unique molecular identifiers were incorporated into the prepared TCRbeta library. MiXCR, run by TCRdb on the PCR reads, gives a single entry per CDR3 protein. The table shows under 750,000 distinct CDR3 sequences, with 23% occurring only once. These data belong to a study of T-cell reconstitution after alpha-beta-depleted transplantation in children. Specimen: PBMCs, mostly from graft donor cells, collected 360 days after TCRalphabeta/CD19-depleted stem cell transplant. The clonotype comes from a boy younger than two who had a stem cell transplant for acute myeloid leukemia, so the T cells may come from the graft donor.

The CDR3 DNA is TGTGCCAGCAGACTGGCCGACACCGAGCAGTTCTTC. It codes for CASRLADTEQFF. The chain is built from TRBV5-6 and TRBJ2-1; no firm D call. Germline V lookup: CDR1 SGHDT, CDR2 YYEEEE. The CDR3 totals 12 residues. Deletions cut 5 bases from V and 10 bases from J, with 13 bases between.